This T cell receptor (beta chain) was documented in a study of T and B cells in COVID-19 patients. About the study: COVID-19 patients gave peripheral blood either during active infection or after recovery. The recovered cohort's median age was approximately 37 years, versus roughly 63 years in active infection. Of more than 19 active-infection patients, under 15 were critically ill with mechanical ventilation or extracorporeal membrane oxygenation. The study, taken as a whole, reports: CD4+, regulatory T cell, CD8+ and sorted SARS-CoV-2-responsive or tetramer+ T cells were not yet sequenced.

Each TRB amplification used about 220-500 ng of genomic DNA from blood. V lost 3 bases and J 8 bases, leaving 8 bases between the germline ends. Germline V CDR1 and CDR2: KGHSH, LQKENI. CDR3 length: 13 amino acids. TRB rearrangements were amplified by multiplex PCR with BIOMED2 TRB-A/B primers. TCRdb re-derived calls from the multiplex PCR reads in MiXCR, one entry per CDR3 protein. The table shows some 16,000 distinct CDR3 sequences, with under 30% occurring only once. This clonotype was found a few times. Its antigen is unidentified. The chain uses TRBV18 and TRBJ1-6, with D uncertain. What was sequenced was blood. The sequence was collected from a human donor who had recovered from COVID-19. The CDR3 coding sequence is TGTGCCAGCTCACCGAACACGGATTCACCCCTCCACTTT. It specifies CASSPNTDSPLHF.